These 6 T cell receptor beta chains came from one sample sequenced in a study of blood T cell repertoires in COVID-19. Generated by immunoSEQ multiplex PCR, the TCRdb table keeps only in-frame clones and is missing some. The data contain 130,000 or so clones, more than 75% of them seen just once; the ten biggest clones take up 3.9%. The sequencing input was peripheral blood. The receptors here all came from a man aged 55 to 70 with acute or convalescent COVID-19.

The chain recombines TRBV5-1 with TRBJ1-1; D remains ambiguous. The CDR3 length is 14 residues. Germline V gene lookup returns CDR1 SGHRS and CDR2 YFSETQ. Trimming removed 4 bases at V and 5 bases at J, with 15 bases between. CDR3 protein: CASSIEGGKTEAFF. The CDR3 nucleotides are TGCGCCAGCAGCATTGAGGGAGGCAAGACTGAAGCTTTCTTT. The entire variable domain, with the rest obtained from reference TRBV5-1 and TRBJ1-1, is as follows: KAGVTQTPRYLIKTRGQQVTLSCSPISGHRSVSWYQQTPGQGLQFLFEYFSETQRNKGNFPGRFSGRQFSNSRSEMNVSTLELGDSALYLCASSIEGGKTEAFFGQGTRLTVV.

This clone was counted only a few times. The rearrangement joins TRBV5-1 to TRBJ1-1, with D unclear. The germline V gene has CDR1 SGHRS and CDR2 YFSETQ. This CDR3 has 16 amino acids. Trimming removed 6 bases at V and 6 bases at J, with 24 bases between. The CDR3 DNA reads TGCGCCAGCACTCCCTCTGGGCAAGGATTTTTCGCTGAAGCTTTCTTT. It codes for CASTPSGQGFFAEAFF.

This clone was seen a handful of times. The V and J genes are TRBV10-3 and TRBJ1-1, with a possible D match to TRBD1 (5 bases). Germline V gene sequence: CDR1 ENHRY, CDR2 SYGVKD. Trimming took 6 bases from V and 1 from J, leaving 12 bases between them. The CDR3 is 14 residues long. The DNA of the CDR3 is TGTGCCATCAGGGCAACAGGAGAGAACACTGAAGCTTTCTTT. Translated: CAIRATGENTEAFF.

The rearrangement links TRBV28 to TRBJ1-5; D perhaps matches TRBD1 (6 bases). Per the germline V gene, CDR1 is MDHEN and CDR2 is SYDVKM. This CDR3 contains 14 residues. V shed 4 bases and J shed 7 bases, with 14 bases lying between them. The CDR3 is CASSSGTGKQPQHF. As DNA, the CDR3 is TGTGCCAGCAGTTCCGGAACAGGGAAACAGCCCCAGCATTTT. Full variable domain (outside the CDR3, taken from reference TRBV28 and TRBJ1-5): DVKVTQSSRYLVKRTGEKVFLECVQDMDHENMFWYRQDPGLGLRLIYFSYDVKMKEKGDIPEGYSVSREKKERFSLILESASTNQTSMYLCASSSGTGKQPQHFGDGTRLSIL.

V gene TRBV29-1 combines with J gene TRBJ2-7, with a tentative D call TRBD2 (5 bases). Trimming stripped 5 bases from V and 0 bases from J, with 17 bases between. CDR1 SQVTM and CDR2 ANQGSEA come from the germline V gene. This CDR3 is built from 15 residues. The CDR3 protein is CSVTGVYGNSYEQYF. DNA for the CDR3: TGCAGCGTTACCGGGGTATATGGTAACTCCTACGAGCAGTACTTC.

The chain combines TRBV7-9 with TRBJ2-6, with 7 bases lining up with TRBD2. CDR3 length equals 13 residues. In germline, CDR1 is SEHNR, CDR2 FQNEAQ (reference sequence). J was trimmed by 3 bases and V by 11 bases; bases with no gene match: 4. The CDR3 nucleotides are TGTGCCGCGGGGAGGGATGGGGCCAACGTCCTGACTTTC. Translation gives CAAGRDGANVLTF.